The rows below give T cell receptor beta chains drawn from one sample of a study of molecular identifiers for immune sequencing clone quantification. TCRdb re-derived calls from the PCR reads in MiXCR, one entry per CDR3 protein. This repertoire shows under 75,000 distinct CDR3 sequences, over 15% found once; its top ten account for 1.4% to 1.5%. Material: naive CD8+ T cells from blood, with Jurkat cell RNA spiked in. These receptors all come from a human donor in good health. Some libraries in this study had Jurkat cell RNA spiked in. Both conserved end residues are part of each CDR3. D genes are given only for firm matches. The size of a clone is reported for some rows only, either as once, few or many, or as a class for expanded clones.

D	size	length	V	J	DNA	CDR3
NA	many	14	TRBV20-1	TRBJ2-7	TGCAGTGCTAGAGGGGGATACCCCCCCAACGAGCAGTACTTC	CSARGGYPPNEQYF
TRBD1	many	15	TRBV27	TRBJ2-7	TGTGCCAGCATTGGGTGGGACAGGGGATGGCGAGAGCAGTACTTC	CASIGWDRGWREQYF
NA	NA	10	TRBV11-2	TRBJ2-3	TGTGCCAGCAGCCAAGACTCGCAGTATTTT	CASSQDSQYF
NA	many	16	TRBV2	TRBJ2-1	TGTGCCAGCAGTGACCCCCCCTGGGGACTGAACAATGAGCAGTTCTTC	CASSDPPWGLNNEQFF
NA	NA	15	TRBV4-1	TRBJ2-7	TGCGCCAGCAGCCAAGGCCCCTTTTACACTGCCGAGCAGAACTTC	CASSQGPFYTAEQNF
NA	many	12	TRBV6-4	TRBJ2-1	TGTGCCAGCAGGAGTAGGTACAATGAGCAGTTCTTC	CASRSRYNEQFF
NA	NA	15	TRBV4-3	TRBJ2-7	TGCGCCAGCAGCCAAGGTAGGTCGGCCATCTACGAGCAGTACTTC	CASSQGRSAIYEQYF
NA	many	12	TRBV30	TRBJ2-7	TGTGCCTGGAGTGTACTCCTGACTGAGCAGTACTTC	CAWSVLLTEQYF
NA	many	14	TRBV7-8	TRBJ1-1	TGTGCCAGCAGCCCCAGACAGCAGAACACTGAAGCTTTCTTT	CASSPRQQNTEAFF
NA	many	13	TRBV27	TRBJ2-7	TGTGCCAGCAGTTTTAAGGGAGCCTACGAGCAGTACTTC	CASSFKGAYEQYF
TRBD2	many	14	TRBV9	TRBJ2-2	TGTGCCAGCAGCGTAGGGGGGGGCACCGGGGAGCTGTTTTTT	CASSVGGGTGELFF
NA	NA	16	TRBV5-4	TRBJ1-1	TGTGCCAGCTACATTAGGGCAGGGCCCCCAGGCACTGAAGCTTTCTTT	CASYIRAGPPGTEAFF
NA	many	14	TRBV6-6	TRBJ2-7	TGTGCCAGCAGTTACGCGGAGGGAATCTACGAGCAGTACTTC	CASSYAEGIYEQYF
NA	many	15	TRBV3-1	TRBJ1-5	TGTGCCAGCAGCCATGGGAGGAGGGATCTTCAGCCCCAGCATTTT	CASSHGRRDLQPQHF
NA	many	15	TRBV7-9	TRBJ2-5	TGTGCCAGCAGCCCTTTCAGGTCCTTGGGGGAGACCCAGTACTTC	CASSPFRSLGETQYF
TRBD2	many	18	TRBV5-1	TRBJ2-7	TGCGCCAGCAGCTTTGGGGGACTAGCGGGAGAGGGGGTCTACGAGCAGTACTTC	CASSFGGLAGEGVYEQYF
NA	many	17	TRBV7-9	TRBJ2-2	TGTGCCAGCAGCTTATCAGAGGGAACAAATCACGCCGGGGAGCTGTTTTTT	CASSLSEGTNHAGELFF
NA	NA	14	TRBV6-2/TRBV6-3	TRBJ2-7	TGTGCCAGCAGCCAGACAGGAGCGGCGGCCGAGCAGTACTTC	CASSQTGAAAEQYF
TRBD2	many	14	TRBV14	TRBJ2-7	TGTGCCAGCAGCCTTGGGACTAGCGGCTACGAGCAGTACTTC	CASSLGTSGYEQYF
TRBD2	many	14	TRBV7-9	TRBJ2-1	TGTGCCTCTTTAGCGGGGGCCTCCTACAATGAGCAGTTCTTC	CASLAGASYNEQFF
TRBD1	many	13	TRBV7-9	TRBJ1-5	TGTGCCAGCAGCTCGACAGGGCCTCAGCCCCAGCATTTT	CASSSTGPQPQHF
NA	few	15	TRBV5-6	TRBJ2-7	TGTGCCAGCAGCTGGGGTCGACAAGCCCTCTACGAGCAGTACTTC	CASSWGRQALYEQYF
NA	few	16	TRBV28	TRBJ2-2	TGTGCCAGCAGTTTTGGGTTCAGGGACGACACCGGGGAGCTGTTTTTT	CASSFGFRDDTGELFF
NA	few	14	TRBV28	TRBJ1-2	TGTGCCAGCAGTAGACCCGGACAGAACTATGGCTACACCTTC	CASSRPGQNYGYTF
TRBD2	NA	14	TRBV7-8	TRBJ2-7	TGTGCCAGCAGATTCAGCGGGGGGGCCTACGAGCAGTACTTC	CASRFSGGAYEQYF
TRBD2	many	14	TRBV30	TRBJ2-7	TGTGCCTGGAGAGACAAGCGGGAGGGCTACGAGCAGTACTTC	CAWRDKREGYEQYF
NA	few	21	TRBV29-1	TRBJ2-7	TGCAGCGTCATAACAGTGGTGAATGGGGCCAGTCTACTACCAGGCTCCTACGAGCAGTACTTC	CSVITVVNGASLLPGSYEQYF
NA	many	15	TRBV20-1	TRBJ1-5	TGCAGTGCTAGAGATCTTCAGGGGTCCAATCAGCCCCAGCATTTT	CSARDLQGSNQPQHF
NA	many	16	TRBV7-9	TRBJ2-6	TGTGCCAGCAGCTTTGATCCAGCCTCTGGGGCCAACGTCCTGACTTTC	CASSFDPASGANVLTF
TRBD1	many	14	TRBV6-6	TRBJ2-5	TGTGCCAGCAGTAAAACCCAGGGGGTAGAGACCCAGTACTTC	CASSKTQGVETQYF
NA	many	15	TRBV30	TRBJ1-2	TGTGCCTGGGACCAAGTTCCCTCAGCTAACTATGGCTACACCTTC	CAWDQVPSANYGYTF
NA	NA	15	TRBV6-1	TRBJ2-3	TGTGCCAGCAGTGACCTGGCGGAGAGCACAGATACGCAGTATTTT	CASSDLAESTDTQYF
NA	NA	13	TRBV5-1	TRBJ2-1	TGCGCCAGCAGCTTCCGGGTAAACAATGAGCAGTTCTTC	CASSFRVNNEQFF
NA	many	15	TRBV7-9	TRBJ1-1	TGTGCCAGCAGCCCAACTTTTAGGGAGGACACTGAAGCTTTCTTT	CASSPTFREDTEAFF
NA	many	15	TRBV6-6	TRBJ1-1	TGTGCCAGCAGTTACAGGCCCCCAGGAGAGACTGAAGCTTTCTTT	CASSYRPPGETEAFF
NA	many	14	TRBV5-1	TRBJ2-1	TGCGCCAGCAGCTTGTTTAGCGGCCACAATGAGCAGTTCTTC	CASSLFSGHNEQFF
TRBD2	NA	18	TRBV13	TRBJ2-3	TGTGCCGGCAGCAACAAGGGTCAAGCGGGACCGCCCGCAGATACGCAGTATTTT	CAGSNKGQAGPPADTQYF
TRBD1	many	12	TRBV5-4	TRBJ1-1	TGTGCCAGCAAGCTTGGGGACAGTGAAGCTTTCTTT	CASKLGDSEAFF
NA	many	16	TRBV3-1	TRBJ1-2	TGTGCCAGCAGCCAAGACTACACCGCTAAGGAATATGGCTACACCTTC	CASSQDYTAKEYGYTF
NA	many	14	TRBV27	TRBJ2-7	TGTGCCAGCAGTTGGGGAACTCCCCAGTACGAGCAGTACTTC	CASSWGTPQYEQYF
NA	many	14	TRBV20-1	TRBJ2-7	TGCAGTGCTAGCTTTATACCAGTATCTACCGAGCAGTACTTC	CSASFIPVSTEQYF
NA	many	11	TRBV27	TRBJ2-7	TGTGCCAGCAGGGGGCCCTACGAGCAGTACTTC	CASRGPYEQYF
NA	many	16	TRBV6-2/TRBV6-3	TRBJ2-2	TGTGCCAGCAACGCCTACAGGGGGGGGAACACCGGGGAGCTGTTTTTT	CASNAYRGGNTGELFF
TRBD2	NA	18	TRBV28	TRBJ2-5	TGTGCCAGCAGTTTTGGTCCTAGCGGGAGAATGCGGCAAGAGGCCCAGTACTTC	CASSFGPSGRMRQEAQYF
NA	many	11	TRBV27	TRBJ2-3	TGTGCCAGCAGACGGGGAGATACGCAGTATTTT	CASRRGDTQYF
NA	many	14	TRBV19	TRBJ2-1	TGTGCCAGTAGTATTTGGGACACGAGCAATGAGCAGTTCTTC	CASSIWDTSNEQFF
NA	many	17	TRBV20-1	TRBJ1-5	TGCAGTGCTAGAGATGTTGGCGTGGGGACGTTAAATCAGCCCCAGCATTTT	CSARDVGVGTLNQPQHF
NA	few	12	TRBV11-2	TRBJ2-7	TGTGCCAGCAGCTTGACCGGGAGCGAGCAGTACTTC	CASSLTGSEQYF
NA	NA	13	TRBV4-1	TRBJ2-1	TGCGCCAGCAGCCCGACCCTATTAAATGAGCAGTTCTTC	CASSPTLLNEQFF
NA	NA	13	TRBV6-6	TRBJ1-1	TGTGCCAACAACCCCAGGGAAAGCACTGAAGCTTTCTTT	CANNPRESTEAFF
NA	many	12	TRBV4-1	TRBJ2-7	TGCGCCAGCAGCCACCTCCAGGACGAGCAGTACTTC	CASSHLQDEQYF
NA	many	13	TRBV19	TRBJ1-2	TGTGCCAGTAGCGTGACAGTTAACTATGGCTACACCTTC	CASSVTVNYGYTF
TRBD2	many	21	TRBV24-1	TRBJ2-2	TGTGCCACCAGTGATTTGAGTTTAGGACTAGCGGGAGCCCTTAACACCGGGGAGCTGTTTTTT	CATSDLSLGLAGALNTGELFF
NA	few	15	TRBV12-3/TRBV12-4	TRBJ2-1	TGTGCCAGCAGCCCACTGGGGGCTACCTACAATGAGCAGTTCTTC	CASSPLGATYNEQFF
NA	many	14	TRBV7-9	TRBJ1-3	TGTGCCAGCAGCTCATGGAGGGCTGGAAACACCATATATTTT	CASSSWRAGNTIYF